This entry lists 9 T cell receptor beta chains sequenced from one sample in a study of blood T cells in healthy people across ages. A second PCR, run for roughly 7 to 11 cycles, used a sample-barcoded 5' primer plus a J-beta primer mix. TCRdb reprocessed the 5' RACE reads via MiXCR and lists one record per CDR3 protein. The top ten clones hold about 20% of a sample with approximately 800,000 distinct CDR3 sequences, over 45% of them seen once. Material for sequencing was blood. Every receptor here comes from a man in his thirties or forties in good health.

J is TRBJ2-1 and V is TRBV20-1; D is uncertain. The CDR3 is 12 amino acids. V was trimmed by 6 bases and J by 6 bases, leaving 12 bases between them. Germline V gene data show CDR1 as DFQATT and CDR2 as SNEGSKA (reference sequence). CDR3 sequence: CSAQPLGNEQFF. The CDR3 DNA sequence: TGCAGTGCGCAGCCTCTAGGCAATGAGCAGTTCTTC.

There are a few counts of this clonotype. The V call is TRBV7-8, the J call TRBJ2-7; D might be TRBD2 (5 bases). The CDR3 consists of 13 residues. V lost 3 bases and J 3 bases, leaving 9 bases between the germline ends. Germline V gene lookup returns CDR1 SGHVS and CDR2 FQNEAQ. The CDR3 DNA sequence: TGTGCCAGCAGCTTCCAAGCGGACTACGAGCAGTACTTC. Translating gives CASSFQADYEQYF.

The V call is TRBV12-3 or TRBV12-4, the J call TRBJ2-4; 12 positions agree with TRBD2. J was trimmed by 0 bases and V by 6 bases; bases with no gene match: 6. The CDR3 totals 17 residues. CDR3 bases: TGTGCCAGCAGCTCCACTAGCGGGGGGTTAGCCAAAAACATTCAGTACTTC. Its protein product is CASSSTSGGLAKNIQYF.

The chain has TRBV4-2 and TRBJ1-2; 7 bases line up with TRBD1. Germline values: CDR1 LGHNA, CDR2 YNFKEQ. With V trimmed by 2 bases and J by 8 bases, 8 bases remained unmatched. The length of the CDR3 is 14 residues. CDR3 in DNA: TGTGCCAGCAGCCAACCATTGACAGGGAAAGGCTACACCTTC. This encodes CASSQPLTGKGYTF.

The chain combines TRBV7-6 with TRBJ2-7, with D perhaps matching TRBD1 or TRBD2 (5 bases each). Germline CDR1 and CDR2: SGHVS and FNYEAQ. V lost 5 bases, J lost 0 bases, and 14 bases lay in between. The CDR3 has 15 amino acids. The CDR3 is CASSQNRDASYEQYF. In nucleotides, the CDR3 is TGTGCCAGCAGCCAGAACCGGGACGCCTCCTACGAGCAGTACTTC.

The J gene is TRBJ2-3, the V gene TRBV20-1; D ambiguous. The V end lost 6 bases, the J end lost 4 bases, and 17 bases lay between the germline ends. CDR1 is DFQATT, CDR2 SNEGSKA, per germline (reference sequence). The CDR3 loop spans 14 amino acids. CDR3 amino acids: CSAKARRIADTQYF. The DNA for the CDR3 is TGCAGTGCAAAGGCCCGGCGTATCGCAGATACGCAGTATTTT.

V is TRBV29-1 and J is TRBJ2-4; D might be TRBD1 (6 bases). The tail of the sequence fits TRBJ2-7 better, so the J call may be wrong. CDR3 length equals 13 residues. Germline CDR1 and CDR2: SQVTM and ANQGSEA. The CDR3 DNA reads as TGCAGCGTTGTACGGGCGTTAGGGGGCGAGCAGTACTTC. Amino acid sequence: CSVVRALGGEQYF.

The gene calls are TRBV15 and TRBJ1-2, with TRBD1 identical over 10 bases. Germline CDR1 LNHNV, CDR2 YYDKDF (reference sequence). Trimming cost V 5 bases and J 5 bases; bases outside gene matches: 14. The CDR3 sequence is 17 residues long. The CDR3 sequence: CATSLDPGTGEEYGYTF. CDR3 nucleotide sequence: TGTGCCACCAGCCTGGACCCCGGGACAGGGGAAGAGTATGGCTACACCTTC.

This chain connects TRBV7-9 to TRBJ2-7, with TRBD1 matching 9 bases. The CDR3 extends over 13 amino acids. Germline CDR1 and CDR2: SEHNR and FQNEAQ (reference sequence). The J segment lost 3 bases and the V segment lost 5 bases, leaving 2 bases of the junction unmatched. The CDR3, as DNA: TGTGCCAGCAGCGGACAGGGGAACTACGAGCAGTACTTC. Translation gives CASSGQGNYEQYF.